This TCR beta chain was identified during a study of human T cells and chemical hapten exposure. Whole-study findings and limits: Among expanded TCRs, significantly more large CDR3 similarity clusters formed than among controls.

The sample's time point: patch test 2, 6 weeks after DPC sensitization. Specified treatment: therapeutic diphenylcyclopropenone sensitization with weekly scalp DPC. Unseparated into fractions, whole blood served as the source from which total RNA was extracted. The study enrolled 18 to 70-year-old alopecia patients suitable for DPC. This clonotype was seen at least ten times. Its antigen is currently unknown. Using its own MiXCR run on the RACE reads, TCRdb lists one record per CDR3 protein. This table has 35,000 to 50,000 distinct CDR3 sequences, 9.6% appearing once. V lost 5 bases and J lost 0, with 11 bases in between. CDR1 is MNHEY, CDR2 SMNVEV, per germline (reference sequence). This CDR3 has 16 residues.

V gene TRBV27 combines with J gene TRBJ1-6; D gene uncertain. This clonotype was obtained from a woman aged 25 to 39 with alopecia areata. Some clones in this sample may be carry-over from other donors' samples. Sequences were derived from whole blood, sampled in connection with sensitization to the hapten diphenylcyclopropenone (DPC). For the CDR3, the DNA is TGTGCCAGCAGTCTAGGACTCTACTCCTATAATTCACCCCTCCACTTT. Its protein product is CASSLGLYSYNSPLHF.